Listed below are T cell receptor beta chains from one sample, sequenced in a study of shared clonotypes between healthy human individuals. Profiled with immunoSEQ multiplex PCR; TCRdb holds only in-frame clones, not every one. The sample has millions of clones; about 95% are singletons. The sample taken for sequencing was naive CD8+ T cells sorted from blood. The receptors stem from a man aged 18-30 years in good health. Both conserved end residues are trimmed from each CDR3. Each record gives: V gene, CDR3 protein.

>TRBV13
ASSFWGGNQPQH
>TRBV7-9
ASSLRGGATDTQY
>TRBV27
ASSLSGDIPSPYEQY
>TRBV7-2
ASSPGADKNIQY
>TRBV7-9
ASSWGQELGYT
>TRBV18
ASSPSGQILWNYGYT
>TRBV6-5
ASSYGWAGAAYEQY
>TRBV9
ASSPTGGSSYEQY
>TRBV4-1
ASSQVGGSGNTIY
>TRBV27
ASSLSPSGADTQY
>TRBV4-1
ASSRPGPGPALGEQY
>TRBV29-1
SVVDMNTEAF
>TRBV28
ASSPGFGNEKLF
>TRBV4-1
ASSRTASYEQY
>TRBV10-1
ASSESSGGATDTQY
>TRBV28
ASRDLGNEQY
>TRBV5-4
ASSLEGPSTDTQY
>TRBV2
ASSEKITDTQY